The 15 T cell receptor beta chains below come from one sample, sequenced in a study of T cells in Graves' hyperthyroidism and ophthalmopathy (dated 2019 in TCRdb). The library was built by means of multiplex PCR. TCRdb lists the instrument as Illumina HiSeq 2000. The TCR beta CDR3 regions were amplified from RNA transcripts. The first round of RT-PCR for the TCR CDR3 was performed with the HTBI primer set and the Qiagen OneStep RT-PCR kit. TCRdb took the public reads, trimmed them with fastp at Q25, ran MiXCR for clone calling and kept in-frame beta chains. Rows are unified per CDR3 protein, each entry keeping the most common DNA and genes. Across this sample there are 500,000 to 600,000 distinct CDR3 sequences, with 20% seen only once. The ten largest make up 47% of the sample. Sample: blood. Receptors originate from a man aged 35 to 55 with Graves' ophthalmopathy.

As regards this clonotype: The conserved final phenylalanine or tryptophan is absent from the CDR3, which likely points to a read error. The chain couples TRBV13 to TRBJ2-7; D possibly corresponds to TRBD2 (5 bases). Trimming cost V 2 bases and J 7 bases, with 15 bases left between them. The germline V gene encodes CDR1 PRHDT and CDR2 FYEKMQ (reference sequence). This CDR3 contains 14 residues. Here the CDR3 reads CASSLYGLREEQYL. The DNA of the CDR3 is TGTGCCAGCAGCTTATACGGTTTGAGGGAAGAGCAGTACCTC.

This clonotype was observed at least ten times. The chain carries TRBV7-8 and TRBJ2-3, with TRBD1 as a possible D gene (6 bases). The CDR3 totals 15 residues. The V gene's germline CDR1 is SGHVS and CDR2 FQNEAQ. Trimming left V 5 bases short and J 1 base short, with 13 bases between. The chain's CDR3 is CASSPRAGGTDTQYF. For the CDR3, the DNA is TGTGCCAGCAGCCCGAGGGCAGGGGGCACAGATACGCAGTATTTT.

Notes on this clonotype: Mismatch with germline at one junction end may stem from a read error. The chain carries TRBV7-6 and TRBJ2-1; 10 nucleotides align to TRBD2. The CDR3 contains 15 residues. Germline CDR1 is SGHVS and CDR2 is FNYEAQ. CDR3 region: CASSLAVSGRTEQFF. CDR3 sequence (DNA): TGTGCCAGCAGTTTAGCGGTTAGCGGGAGGACCGAGCAGTTCTTC.

The genes are TRBV29-1 and TRBJ2-2; D gene unclear. With 3 bases removed from V and 1 base from J, the gap between germline ends came to 6 bases. This CDR3 is 13 amino acids long. CDR1 and CDR2 (germline): SQVTM, ANQGSEA. The CDR3 here is CSVDRKNTGELFF. In DNA, the CDR3 is TGCAGCGTTGATAGGAAGAACACCGGGGAGCTGTTTTTT.

The chain carries TRBV5-1 and TRBJ2-5, with TRBD2 matching over 9 bases. Germline CDR1 SGHRS, CDR2 YFSETQ. The V segment lost 0 bases and the J segment 0 bases; nucleotides outside the gene matches: 3. The CDR3 spans 16 residues. CDR3 nucleotides: TGCGCCAGCAGCTTGGAGGCTAGCGGGGACCAAGAGACCCAGTACTTC. Its translation is CASSLEASGDQETQYF.

This clonotype came up many times. V gene TRBV28 combines with J gene TRBJ2-7; 8 bases are shared with TRBD1. The CDR3 is made up of 12 amino acids. Trimming cost V 5 bases and J 6 bases; bases outside gene matches: 3. Per germline, CDR1 MDHEN and CDR2 SYDVKM. The DNA for the CDR3 is TGTGCCAGCAGTACCGGGACAGGCGAGCAGTACTTC. It translates to CASSTGTGEQYF.

The rearrangement joins TRBV6-1 to TRBJ2-2; maybe TRBD1 (8 bases). The germline V gene has CDR1 MNHNS and CDR2 SASEGT. This CDR3 has 14 amino acids. Trimming cost V 3 bases and J 6 bases, with 11 bases left between them. CDR3 nucleotides: TGTGCCAGCAGTGATACAGGGGGGGCCGGGGAGCTGTTTTTT. Its translation: CASSDTGGAGELFF.

The table lists this clonotype with many counts. The chain links TRBV12-5 to TRBJ2-1; no reliable D call. V was cut by 0 bases and J by 3 bases, with 18 bases left in between. The CDR3 consists of 18 residues. CDR1 and CDR2 from the germline V gene are LGHNT and FRNRAP. CDR3 sequence reads: CASGLVQGGASNYNEQFF. The DNA for the CDR3 is TGTGCTAGTGGTTTGGTACAAGGCGGAGCATCCAACTACAATGAGCAGTTCTTC.

This clonotype was found many times. The chain links TRBV7-9 to TRBJ2-3, with 12 positions matching TRBD1. Germline loops: CDR1 SEHNR, CDR2 FQNEAQ (reference sequence). Germline trimming cut 7 bases from V and 6 bases from J; bases unmatched to any gene: 8. The CDR3 is made up of 15 amino acids. Here the CDR3 reads CASTTGTGGFDTQYF. CDR3 DNA sequence: TGTGCCAGCACGACCGGGACAGGGGGCTTTGATACGCAGTATTTT.

This clonotype was picked up many times. The rearrangement joins TRBV3-1 to TRBJ1-1; D perhaps matches TRBD1 (6 bases). Germline CDR1 is LGHDT and CDR2 is YNNKEL (reference sequence). The CDR3 is made up of 13 amino acids. V was shortened by 0 bases and J by 12 bases, with 14 bases between the two germline ends. CDR3 region: CASSQDTRGVSFF. The CDR3 nucleotides are TGTGCCAGCAGCCAAGATACGAGGGGGGTCTCTTTCTTT.

This clonotype was seen at least ten times. This chain uses TRBV5-1 with TRBJ2-1; TRBD2 matches at 7 bases. In germline, CDR1 is SGHRS, CDR2 YFSETQ. The CDR3 consists of 12 residues. DNA for the CDR3: TGCGCATCCACACGGGGGGAGACTGAGCAGTTCTTC. It translates to CASTRGETEQFF.

This clonotype was found many times. The genes are TRBV13 and TRBJ1-1; no clear D. The CDR3 extends over 16 amino acids. The V end was cut by 0 bases, the J end by 2 bases, with 13 bases between. The germline V gene encodes CDR1 PRHDT and CDR2 FYEKMQ (reference sequence). CDR3 residues: CASSLGVVGGNTEAFF. CDR3 coding DNA: TGTGCCAGCAGCTTAGGCGTTGTAGGAGGAAACACTGAAGCTTTCTTT. Drawing the rest from reference TRBV13 and TRBJ1-1, the complete variable domain is AAGVIQSPRHLIKEKRETATLKCYPIPRHDTVYWYQQGPGQDPQFLISFYEKMQSDKGSIPDRFSAQQFSDYHSELNMSSLELGDSALYFCASSLGVVGGNTEAFFGQGTRLTVV.

This clonotype showed up just a few times. The CDR3 nucleotides are TGTGCCAGCACCCAGGGGGACAGGGTCAGGCCCCAGCATTTT. Translated, it gives CASTQGDRVRPQHF. The rearrangement uses TRBV28 and TRBJ1-5; 9 bases match TRBD1. Per the germline V gene, CDR1 is MDHEN and CDR2 is SYDVKM. This CDR3 is built from 14 residues. After removal of 7 bases from V and 9 bases from J, the junction contained 10 bases not matched to a gene.

The V gene is TRBV3-1, the J gene TRBJ1-1; tentative D call: TRBD1 (5 bases). Deletions cut 1 base from V and 7 bases from J, with 7 bases between. The CDR3 is 12 amino acids. CDR1 is LGHDT and CDR2 is YNNKEL in the germline V gene (reference sequence). CDR3 coding DNA: TGTGCCAGCAGCCAAGGGACAATTGAAGCTTTCTTT. It specifies CASSQGTIEAFF.

This clonotype has a handful of counts. The chain employs TRBV7-9 and TRBJ2-5, with no clear D. Trimming stripped 0 bases from V and 6 bases from J, with 8 bases between. CDR3 length: 13 residues. In germline, CDR1 is SEHNR, CDR2 FQNEAQ (reference sequence). The CDR3 reads CASSLAAPKTQYF. The CDR3 DNA reads TGTGCCAGCAGCTTAGCTGCCCCAAAGACCCAGTACTTC.